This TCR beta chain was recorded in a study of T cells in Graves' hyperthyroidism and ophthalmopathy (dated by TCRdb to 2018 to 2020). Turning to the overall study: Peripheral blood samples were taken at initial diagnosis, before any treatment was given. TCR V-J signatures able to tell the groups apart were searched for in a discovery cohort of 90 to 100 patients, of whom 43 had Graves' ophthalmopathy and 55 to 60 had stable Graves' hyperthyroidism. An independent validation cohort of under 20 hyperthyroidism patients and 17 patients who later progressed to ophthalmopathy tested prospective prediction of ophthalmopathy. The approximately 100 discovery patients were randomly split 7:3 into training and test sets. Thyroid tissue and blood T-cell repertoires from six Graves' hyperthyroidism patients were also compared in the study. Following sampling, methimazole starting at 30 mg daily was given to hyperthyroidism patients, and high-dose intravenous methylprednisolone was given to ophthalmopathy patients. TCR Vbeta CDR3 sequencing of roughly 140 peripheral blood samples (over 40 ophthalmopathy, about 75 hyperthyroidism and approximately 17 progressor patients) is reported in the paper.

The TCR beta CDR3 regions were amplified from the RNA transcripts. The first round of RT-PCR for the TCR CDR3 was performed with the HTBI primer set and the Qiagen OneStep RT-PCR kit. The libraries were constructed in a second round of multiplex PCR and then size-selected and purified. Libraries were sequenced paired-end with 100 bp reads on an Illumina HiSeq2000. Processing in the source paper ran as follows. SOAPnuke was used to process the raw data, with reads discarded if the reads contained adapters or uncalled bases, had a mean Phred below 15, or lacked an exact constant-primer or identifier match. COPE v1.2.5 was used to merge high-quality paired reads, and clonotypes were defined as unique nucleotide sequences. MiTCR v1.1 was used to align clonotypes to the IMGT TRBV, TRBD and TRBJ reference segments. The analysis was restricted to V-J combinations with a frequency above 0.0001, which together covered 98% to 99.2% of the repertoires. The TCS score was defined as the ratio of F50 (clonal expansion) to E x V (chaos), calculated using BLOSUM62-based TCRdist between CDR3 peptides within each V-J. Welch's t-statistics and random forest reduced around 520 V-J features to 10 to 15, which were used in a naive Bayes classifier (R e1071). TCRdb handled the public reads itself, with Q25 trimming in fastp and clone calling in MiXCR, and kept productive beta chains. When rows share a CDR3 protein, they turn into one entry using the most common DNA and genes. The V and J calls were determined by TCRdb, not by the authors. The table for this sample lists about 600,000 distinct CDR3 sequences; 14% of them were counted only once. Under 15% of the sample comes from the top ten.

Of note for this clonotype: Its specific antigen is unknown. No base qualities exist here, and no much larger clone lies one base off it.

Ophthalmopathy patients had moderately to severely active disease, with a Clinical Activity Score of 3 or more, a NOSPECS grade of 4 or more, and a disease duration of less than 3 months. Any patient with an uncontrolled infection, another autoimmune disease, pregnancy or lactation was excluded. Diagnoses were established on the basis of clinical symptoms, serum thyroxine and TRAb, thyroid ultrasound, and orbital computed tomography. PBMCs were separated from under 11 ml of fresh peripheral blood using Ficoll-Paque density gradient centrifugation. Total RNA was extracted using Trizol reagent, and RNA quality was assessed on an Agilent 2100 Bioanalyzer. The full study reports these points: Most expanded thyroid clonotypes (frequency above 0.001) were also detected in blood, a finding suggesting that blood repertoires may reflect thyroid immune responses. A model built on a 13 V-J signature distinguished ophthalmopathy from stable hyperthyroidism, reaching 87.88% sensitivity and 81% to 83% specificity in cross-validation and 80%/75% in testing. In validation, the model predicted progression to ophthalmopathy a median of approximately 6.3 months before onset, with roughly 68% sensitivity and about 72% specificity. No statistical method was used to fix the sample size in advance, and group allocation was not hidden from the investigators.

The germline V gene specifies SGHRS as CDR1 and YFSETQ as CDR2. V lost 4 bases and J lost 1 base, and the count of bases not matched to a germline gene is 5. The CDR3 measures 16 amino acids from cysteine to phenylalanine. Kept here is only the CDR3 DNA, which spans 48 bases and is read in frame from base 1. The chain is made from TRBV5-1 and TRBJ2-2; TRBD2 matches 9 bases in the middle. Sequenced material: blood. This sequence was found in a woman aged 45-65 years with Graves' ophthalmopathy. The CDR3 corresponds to CASSLIAGENTGELFF. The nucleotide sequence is TGCGCCAGCAGCCTGATAGCGGGAGAGAACACCGGGGAGCTGTTTTTT.